This T cell receptor (beta chain) appears in the sequencing data of a study of Graves' ophthalmopathy and Graves' hyperthyroidism. General observations from the study: Blood also held most thyroid clonotypes expanded above 0.001 frequency.

Pregnant or lactating patients and those with other autoimmune diseases or uncontrolled infections were excluded. Thyroid ultrasound, orbital computed tomography, TRAb, serum thyroxine and clinical symptoms formed the basis of diagnosis. The CDR3 consists of 14 residues. Per the germline V gene, CDR1 is LNHDA and CDR2 is SQIVND (reference sequence). Trimming cost V 6 bases and J 3 bases; bases outside gene matches: 5. This clonotype was seen repeatedly, ten times or more. Its antigen is not known. RNA served as the template for amplifying TCR beta CDR3 regions. After a first-round RT-PCR with HTBI primers, a second-round multiplex PCR was run. TCRdb passed the multiplex PCR reads through MiXCR, listing each CDR3 protein once. The table lists 45,000 to 60,000 distinct CDR3 sequences, less than 55% of them singletons.

The sequence was collected from an adult woman with Graves' ophthalmopathy. Material for sequencing was peripheral blood. The chain carries TRBV19 and TRBJ2-3; 8 bases map to TRBD2. CDR3 coding DNA: TGTGCCAGTAGCGCCAGCGGGAGAACAGATACGCAGTATTTT. Translation gives CASSASGRTDTQYF.